A single sample is the source of the 21 T cell receptor beta chains below, sequenced in a study of cytomegalovirus exposure and HLA in healthy donors. A multiplex PCR was run with 60 Vbeta primers and 13 Jbeta primers. Data came from immunoSEQ multiplex PCR; TCRdb stores just in-frame clones and leaves some out. The sample has 90,000 to 150,000 clones; about two thirds are singletons. Specimen: PBMCs. The source of these receptors is a woman in her 40s in good health and CMV-seropositive.

The chain carries TRBV9 and TRBJ1-4; 11 bases align to TRBD1. The CDR3 length is 15 residues. From germline, CDR1 is SGDLS and CDR2 YYNGEE. V gave up 3 bases and J gave up 2 bases; unmatched junction bases: 0. The CDR3: CASSGTGGTNEKLFF. The CDR3 DNA is TGTGCCAGCAGCGGGACAGGGGGCACTAATGAAAAACTGTTTTTT.

The genes are TRBV6-5 and TRBJ2-2; D is perhaps TRBD2 (5 bases). CDR3 length: 14 residues. Germline values: CDR1 MNHEY, CDR2 SVGAGI. Trimming removed 6 bases from V and 6 bases from J, with 14 bases in between. CDR3 residues: CASSPRGLAGELFF. CDR3 DNA: TGTGCCAGCAGCCCCCGAGGGTTAGCCGGGGAGCTGTTTTTT.

J is TRBJ2-7 and V is TRBV14; 8 positions match TRBD1. The ends lost 4 bases at V and 2 bases at J; junction bases unmatched: 7. CDR3 length: 15 residues. CDR1 SGHDN and CDR2 FVKESK come from the germline V gene. The CDR3, as DNA: TGTGCCAGCAGCCTCGGACAGGGTAGCGCCTACGAGCAGTACTTC. Translation: CASSLGQGSAYEQYF.

The chain uses TRBV9 and TRBJ2-3; possibly TRBD2 for D (6 bases). Germline CDR1 SGDLS, CDR2 YYNGEE. The CDR3 covers 16 residues. V was clipped by 1 base and J by 2 bases, with 14 bases between them. The CDR3 nucleotides are TGTGCCAGCAGCGTATCGGGCGGGGCTTTCACAGATACGCAGTATTTT. It specifies CASSVSGGAFTDTQYF.

V usage is TRBV7-2 and J usage is TRBJ2-2, with TRBD2 identical over 7 bases. Germline CDR1 is SGHTA and CDR2 is FQGNSA. CDR3 length equals 14 residues. V lost 6 bases and J lost 5; bases outside the gene matches: 6. Here the CDR3 DNA reads TGTGCCAGCAGTTTTACGGGGGGAACCGGGGAGCTGTTTTTT. Its protein product is CASSFTGGTGELFF.

The V gene is TRBV2, the J gene TRBJ1-1, with 9 bases identical to TRBD1. V lost 4 bases to trimming and J lost 5 bases; unmatched junction nucleotides: 5. The CDR3 has 14 residues. Germline V CDR1 and CDR2: SNHLY, FYNNEI. The CDR3 protein is CASSAPTGGTEAFF. In DNA form, the CDR3 reads TGTGCCAGCAGTGCCCCGACAGGGGGGACTGAAGCTTTCTTT. Filled out from reference TRBV2 and TRBJ1-1, the complete variable domain reads EPEVTQTPSHQVTQMGQEVILRCVPISNHLYFYWYRQILGQKVEFLVSFYNNEISEKSEIFDDQFSVERPDGSNFTLKIRSTKLEDSAMYFCASSAPTGGTEAFFGQGTRLTVV.

This chain connects TRBV15 to TRBJ1-1; D ambiguous. The CDR3 extends over 13 amino acids. The germline V gene has CDR1 LNHNV and CDR2 YYDKDF (reference sequence). The V and J ends lost 0 bases and 8 bases respectively, with 10 bases between them. In DNA form, the CDR3 reads TGTGCCACCAGCAGAGATGTCCGCACAGAAGCTTTCTTT. Protein product: CATSRDVRTEAFF. The full variable domain, with the rest looked up from reference TRBV15 and TRBJ1-1, is DAMVIQNPRYQVTQFGKPVTLSCSQTLNHNVMYWYQQKSSQAPKLLFHYYDKDFNNEADTPDNFQSRRPNTSFCFLDIRSPGLGDTAMYLCATSRDVRTEAFFGQGTRLTVV.

The gene calls are TRBV10-3 and TRBJ2-1, with D tentatively TRBD1 (5 bases). Germline CDR1 reads ENHRY; CDR2 reads SYGVKD. With 3 bases removed from V and 8 bases from J, the gap between germline ends came to 17 bases. The CDR3 runs 15 residues. The CDR3 nucleotides read TGTGCCATCAGTGAATTGGGGCTAGGTCAAGATGAGCAGTTCTTC. Its translation: CAISELGLGQDEQFF.

The sample holds a few counts of this clone. The chain couples TRBV15 to TRBJ2-7; D unclear. The CDR3 extends over 15 amino acids. Between the trimmed V and J ends, which lost 5 bases and 2 bases, there was a span of 16 bases. Germline loops: CDR1 LNHNV, CDR2 YYDKDF (reference sequence). The CDR3, as DNA: TGTGCCACCAGCGAAATCGTCGCAGAGGCCTACGAGCAGTACTTC. Protein sequence: CATSEIVAEAYEQYF.

This clone has just a few counts. J is TRBJ1-3 and V is TRBV14, with 9 bases that match TRBD1. The CDR3 totals 14 residues. Germline CDR1 SGHDN, CDR2 FVKESK. Trimming took 1 base from V and 8 from J; bases not matched to a gene: 3. The CDR3 DNA is TGTGCCAGCAGCCAAGGACAGGGGGTAGACACCATATATTTT. Translated, it gives CASSQGQGVDTIYF.

This clone was seen only a few times. The chain combines TRBV5-6 with TRBJ1-5, with 7 positions matching TRBD1. V lost 3 bases, J lost 0 bases, and 0 bases stayed unmatched. The germline gives CDR1 SGHDT, CDR2 YYEEEE. The CDR3 runs 14 residues. This chain's CDR3 is CASSYRGSNQPQHF. The CDR3 DNA is TGTGCCAGCAGCTACAGGGGTAGCAATCAGCCCCAGCATTTT. Complete variable domain (other parts from reference TRBV5-6 and TRBJ1-5): DAGVTQSPTHLIKTRGQQVTLRCSPKSGHDTVSWYQQALGQGPQFIFQYYEEEERQRGNFPDRFSGHQFPNYSSELNVNALLLGDSALYLCASSYRGSNQPQHFGDGTRLSIL.

The chain's CDR3 is CASSFTGQGENIQYF. The CDR3 DNA sequence: TGCGCCAGCAGCTTTACAGGGCAGGGGGAAAACATTCAGTACTTC. The chain is built from TRBV5-1 and TRBJ2-4; 7 bases line up with TRBD1. Germline V gene lookup returns CDR1 SGHRS and CDR2 YFSETQ. The CDR3 covers 15 residues. The V and J ends lost 2 bases and 5 bases, in that order; junction bases with no gene match: 7.

The genes are TRBV9 and TRBJ1-6; 7 bases match TRBD1. CDR1 and CDR2 (germline): SGDLS, YYNGEE. V lost 2 bases to trimming and J lost 7 bases; unmatched junction nucleotides: 3. This CDR3 is built from 14 residues. The CDR3 DNA is TGTGCCAGCAGCGTGGGACAGATCAATTCACCCCTCCACTTT. This gives the protein CASSVGQINSPLHF.

The CDR3 region is CASSPLDSCQPQHF. CDR3 nucleotide sequence: TGTGCCAGCTCACCACTGGACTCTTGTCAGCCCCAGCATTTT. The chain has TRBV18 and TRBJ1-5; D unresolved. From germline, CDR1 is KGHSH and CDR2 LQKENI. The CDR3 length is 14 residues. V was pared by 1 base and J by 6 bases, with 10 bases between.

This clone has only a few counts. This sequence joins TRBV10-3 and TRBJ1-2, with D possibly being TRBD1 (6 bases). From germline, CDR1 is ENHRY and CDR2 SYGVKD. The CDR3 loop spans 13 amino acids. Trimming took 4 bases from V and 3 from J, leaving 9 bases between them. The CDR3 is CAISGAGDYGYTF. The CDR3 DNA reads as TGTGCCATCAGTGGGGCAGGGGACTATGGCTACACCTTC.

This sequence joins TRBV25-1 and TRBJ2-6; 7 positions agree with TRBD1. CDR1 is MGHDK and CDR2 is SYGVNS in the germline V gene. V shed 4 bases, J shed 4 bases, and the junction held 4 bases outside the gene matches. The CDR3 runs 15 residues. The CDR3 region has the DNA TGTGCCAGCAGTGGGGACAGACCCGGGGCCAACGTCCTGACTTTC. This sequence encodes CASSGDRPGANVLTF.

This clone was seen only once. DNA for the CDR3: TGTGCCAGCAGGAAGACAGGGAATCAGCCCCAGCATTTT. Its protein product is CASRKTGNQPQHF. J is TRBJ1-5 and V is TRBV27; the match to TRBD1 covers 7 bases. The CDR3 has 13 amino acids. Germline loops: CDR1 MNHEY, CDR2 SMNVEV (reference sequence). The ends lost 6 bases at V and 4 bases at J; junction bases unmatched: 3.

The J gene is TRBJ2-1, the V gene TRBV5-1; possible D gene TRBD1, 6 bases. Trimming took 4 bases from V and 14 from J, leaving 25 bases between them. From germline, CDR1 is SGHRS and CDR2 YFSETQ. The CDR3 has 15 residues. The CDR3 here is CASSTAGTIFQEEFF. CDR3 DNA: TGCGCCAGCAGCACAGCCGGGACAATCTTTCAAGAGGAGTTCTTC.

The table lists this clone with a few counts. The chain recombines TRBV11-3 with TRBJ2-3; the match to TRBD1 covers 9 bases. This CDR3 is 17 amino acids long. Looked up from germline, CDR1 is SGHNT and CDR2 is YENEEA. The J segment lost 4 bases and the V segment lost 1 base, leaving 9 bases of the junction unmatched. The CDR3 DNA is TGTGCCAGCAGCTTAGGGGCCGGGACAGGGTTCCCAGATACGCAGTATTTT. This gives the protein CASSLGAGTGFPDTQYF. The whole variable domain, filled in from reference TRBV11-3 and TRBJ2-3, reads EAGVVQSPRYKIIEKKQPVAFWCNPISGHNTLYWYLQNLGQGPELLIRYENEEAVDDSQLPKDRFSAERLKGVDSTLKIQPAELGDSAVYLCASSLGAGTGFPDTQYFGPGTRLTVL.

The V and J genes are TRBV19 and TRBJ1-1; D perhaps matches TRBD1 (5 bases). Germline CDR1 reads LNHDA; CDR2 reads SQIVND (reference sequence). The CDR3 runs to 15 residues. V lost 3 bases, J lost 1 base, and 12 bases lay in between. CDR3 DNA: TGTGCCAGTAGTATGTGGACAAAAGAGAACACTGAAGCTTTCTTT. Residues: CASSMWTKENTEAFF.

This clone was counted between two and nine times. V and J are TRBV19 and TRBJ1-5, with a possible D match to TRBD1 (6 bases). The V and J ends lost 0 bases and 7 bases respectively, with 10 bases between them. The germline V gene has CDR1 LNHDA and CDR2 SQIVND (reference sequence). The CDR3 extends over 14 amino acids. CDR3 residues: CASSIDTGNQPQHF. The CDR3 bases are TGTGCCAGTAGTATAGATACAGGGAACCAGCCCCAGCATTTT.